The entry below gives a single T cell receptor beta chain sequence along with its context. CDR1 and CDR2 (germline): SGDLS, YYNGEE. Between the trimmed V and J ends, which lost 3 bases and 5 bases, there was a span of 14 bases. CDR3 length equals 14 residues. Here immunoSEQ multiplex PCR was the method, and the copy in TCRdb shows in-frame clones only, minus some. This table holds hundreds of thousands of clones, around 80% found once. This entry comes from a study of shared clonotypes between healthy human individuals. This chain connects TRBV9 to TRBJ2-5; D possibly corresponds to TRBD2 (6 bases). The sample consisted of PBMCs. The receptor's source is a woman aged 40 to 50 in good health. Some clones in this sample may be carry-over from other donors' samples. CDR3 coding DNA: TGTGCCAGCAGCGACAGACCAGGGAGGGAGACCCAGTACTTC. Translated: CASSDRPGRETQYF.